A selection of T cell receptor beta chains follows, all from one sample in a study of low-dose radiotherapy and immunotherapy resistance in tumors. TCRdb independently ran MiXCR on the reads; one entry per CDR3 protein. The sample consists of tens of thousands of distinct CDR3 sequences, 9% to 9.5% of them appearing once. The sample here was PBMCs, taken before treatment. All receptors come from a male donor with prostate cancer. Each CDR3 is given with its conserved first and last residue. D genes are given only for firm matches. Size values are once, few and many counts, or a class for expanded clones, and some rows have none.

V	J	D	size	DNA	CDR3
TRBV7-8	TRBJ2-4	-	many	TGTGCCAGCAGCTTAGCCAAACGGGGCCTAGCCAAAAACATTCAGTACTTC	CASSLAKRGLAKNIQYF
TRBV5-1	TRBJ2-7	TRBD2	many	TGCGCCAGCAGCTTGGCCGCGGGGGGATCGGGAAGGTACGAGCAGTACTTC	CASSLAAGGSGRYEQYF
TRBV6-5	TRBJ2-2	-	many	TGTGCCAGCAGTTACGGGGAAGCCGGGGAGCTGTTTTTT	CASSYGEAGELFF
TRBV12-3/TRBV12-4	TRBJ2-2	TRBD1	many	TGTGCCAGCAGGGGGGACAGGGGGCGGTACACCGGGGAGCTGTTTTTT	CASRGDRGRYTGELFF
TRBV12-3/TRBV12-4	TRBJ2-7	-	many	TGTGCCAGCAGTTTCCCACCACGATACGAGCAGTACTTC	CASSFPPRYEQYF
TRBV25-1	TRBJ1-3	-	many	TGTGCCAGCAGTCCACCGGGCTCCGGAAACACCATATATTTT	CASSPPGSGNTIYF
TRBV19	TRBJ1-6	TRBD1	many	TGTGCCAGCTCGAATACCGGGACAGAAAATTCACCCCTCCACTTT	CASSNTGTENSPLHF
TRBV19	TRBJ1-1	-	many	TGTGCCACCATGGGGGTGAACACTGAAGCTTTCTTT	CATMGVNTEAFF
TRBV7-8	TRBJ2-1	TRBD2	many	TGTGCCAGCAGCTCGAGAGTTGGGACTACCTACAATGAGCAGTTCTTC	CASSSRVGTTYNEQFF
TRBV4-1	TRBJ2-7	-	many	TGCGCCAGCAGCCTTGAACCGCTCTACGAGCAGTACTTC	CASSLEPLYEQYF
TRBV10-2	TRBJ2-2	TRBD2	few	TGCGCCAGCAGCCCAGGACTAGCGACTGGGGAGCTGTTTTTT	CASSPGLATGELFF
TRBV29-1	TRBJ1-2	-	many	TGCAGCGTTGAATATCTCCAGCGCTATGGCTACACCTTC	CSVEYLQRYGYTF
TRBV6-1	TRBJ2-7	TRBD1	many	TGTGCCAGCAGTAACCCCGGGACAGGACTCTACGAGCAGTACTTC	CASSNPGTGLYEQYF
TRBV6-4	TRBJ2-7	TRBD2	many	TGTGCCAGCAGTGTTCTTCGACTAGCGGGAGCGTGGTACGAGCAGTACTTC	CASSVLRLAGAWYEQYF
TRBV12-3/TRBV12-4	TRBJ1-1	-	many	TGTGCCAGCAGCTCCCGATTGGGCACTGAAGCTTTCTTT	CASSSRLGTEAFF
TRBV7-2	TRBJ1-6	TRBD1	-	TGTGCCAGCAGCTTTATTTGGAACAGGGGGGAGAGAGATAATTCACCCCTCCACTTT	CASSFIWNRGERDNSPLHF
TRBV4-1	TRBJ1-4	-	many	TGCGCCAGCAGCCAAGTCGTCGGGAATGAAAAACTGTTTTTT	CASSQVVGNEKLFF
TRBV4-2	TRBJ2-1	-	many	TGTGCCAGCAGCCAAGATTATTCGGGCAATGAGCAGTTCTTC	CASSQDYSGNEQFF
TRBV4-1	TRBJ1-1	-	many	TGCGCCAGCAGACCACAGGTGAACACTGAAGCTTTCTTT	CASRPQVNTEAFF
TRBV4-3	TRBJ2-1	TRBD2	many	TGCGCCAGCAGCCAAGAACTAGCGGGAGGGCCCTACAATGAGCAGTTCTTC	CASSQELAGGPYNEQFF
TRBV7-2	TRBJ2-7	TRBD2	many	TGTGCCAGCAGCTTAGCGCAGACTAGCGGGGGCTCCTACGAGCAGTACTTC	CASSLAQTSGGSYEQYF
TRBV19	TRBJ2-3	-	many	TGTGCCAGTATGGACTACTCAGATACGCAGTATTTT	CASMDYSDTQYF
TRBV7-2	TRBJ2-3	TRBD2	many	TGTGCCAGCAGCTTAGCGATGACTAGCGGGACAGATACGCAGTATTTT	CASSLAMTSGTDTQYF
TRBV18	TRBJ1-5	-	-	TGTGCCAGCTCACCAAGACAGTTCAATCAGCCCCAGCATTTT	CASSPRQFNQPQHF
TRBV5-1	TRBJ2-3	-	many	TGCGCCAGCAGCTTGGCCGGGGTAGTAACTGATACGCAGTATTTT	CASSLAGVVTDTQYF
TRBV28	TRBJ2-2	-	many	TGTGCCAGCAGCCCTACCGGCAGGGCGGAATTCGGGGAGCTGTTTTTT	CASSPTGRAEFGELFF
TRBV18	TRBJ1-3	TRBD1	many	TGTGCCAGCTCACAGACAATGACAGGGGGAAGCTCTGGAAACACCATATATTTT	CASSQTMTGGSSGNTIYF